One and the same sample provided the 13 T cell receptor beta chains below, sequenced in a study of CXCR3-negative and CXCR3-positive naive CD8 T cells. Study-wide results and limits: Researchers report that CXCR3-positive naive cells carry more hydrophobic TRB CDR3s than CXCR3-negative naive cells.

5' RACE that incorporated UMI labels was used to prepare the TRB cDNA libraries. TCRdb re-called the 5' RACE reads, yielding one record per CDR3 amino acid sequence without DNA. This sample's table has tens of thousands of distinct CDR3 sequences. The antigens for these receptors are not known. What was sequenced was naive CXCR3+ CD8+ T cells from blood. Subset reported: CD45RO-CCR7+CD27+CD95- naive CD8+ T cells expressing CXCR3 (TNR3+). The receptors derive from a human donor in good health. Some clones in this sample may be carry-over from other donors' samples.

The gene calls are TRBV6-2 or TRBV6-3 and TRBJ2-7; the TRBD1 assignment by TCRdb is unverifiable without DNA. CDR3 length: 16 amino acids. Germline V gives CDR1 MNHEY, CDR2 SVGEGT. The chain's CDR3 is CTSSDPKIGTEDEQYF.

The V gene is TRBV14, the J gene TRBJ2-1; TCRdb's D call, TRBD2, is unchecked because there is no DNA. CDR3 length: 20 residues. CDR1 is SGHDN, CDR2 FVKESK, per germline. The chain's CDR3 is CASSQDWRISGGGLYNEQFF. Variable domain in full (rest from reference TRBV14 and TRBJ2-1): EAGVTQFPSHSVIEKGQTVTLRCDPISGHDNLYWYRRVMGKEIKFLLHFVKESKQDESGMPNNRFLAERTGGTYSTLKVQPAELEDSGVYFCASSQDWRISGGGLYNEQFFGPGTRLTVL.

This chain joins TRBV19 and TRBJ2-1; checking the TCRdb D call of TRBD1 is not possible without DNA. This CDR3 is built from 14 residues. Per the germline V gene, CDR1 is LNHDA and CDR2 is SQIVND (reference sequence). The CDR3 sequence: CASRDGQFYNEQFF.

This chain links TRBV6-2 or TRBV6-3 with TRBJ2-1. Per the germline V gene, CDR1 is MNHEY and CDR2 is SVGEGT. The CDR3 runs 14 residues. The CDR3 reads CASRTDLPWNEQFF.

CDR3 sequence: CASSRFSGGAFNEQFF. V usage is TRBV4-3 and J usage is TRBJ2-1; the D call from TCRdb, TRBD2, cannot be confirmed without DNA. The germline CDR1 and CDR2 sequences are LGHNA and YSLEER. This CDR3 has 16 amino acids.

The chain recombines TRBV28 with TRBJ1-2; absent DNA, TCRdb's TRBD1 call cannot be checked. The CDR3 extends over 13 amino acids. The germline V gene has CDR1 MDHEN and CDR2 SYDVKM. The CDR3 region is CASSLLWTGGYTF.

The genes are TRBV7-9 and TRBJ1-6. The CDR3 covers 12 residues. Germline CDR1 and CDR2: SEHNR and FQNEAQ (reference sequence). The CDR3 region is CASSFTSSPLHF.

The CDR3 protein is CASSSLQGKQFF. This chain connects TRBV6-5 to TRBJ2-1; TCRdb reports TRBD1, a call that lacks DNA to check it against. Germline V gene lookup returns CDR1 MNHEY and CDR2 SVGAGI. The CDR3 extends over 12 amino acids.

The rearrangement uses TRBV30 and TRBJ2-5. Germline loops: CDR1 GTSNPN, CDR2 SVGIG (reference sequence). The CDR3 runs to 13 residues. The CDR3 sequence is CAWRGQGQETQYF.

The chain recombines TRBV12-3 or TRBV12-4 with TRBJ2-5. The CDR3 loop spans 11 amino acids. CDR3: CASRFQETQYF.

This chain uses TRBV9 with TRBJ2-1; TCRdb lists TRBD1, though no DNA is available to test this call. The length of the CDR3 is 17 residues. Germline CDR1 reads SGDLS; CDR2 reads YYNGEE. CDR3 loop: CASSVWSRDSSYNEQFF.

The chain uses TRBV29-1 and TRBJ2-3; with no DNA, the TCRdb D assignment of TRBD1 cannot be verified. Per the germline V gene, CDR1 is SQVTM and CDR2 is ANQGSEA. The CDR3 length is 17 residues. The CDR3 reads CSAARTGGNLDTDTQYF.

This chain links TRBV11-2 with TRBJ1-1. Germline CDR1 and CDR2: SGHAT and FQNNGV. The CDR3 totals 16 residues. The CDR3 region is CASSLEVWGPNTEAFF.